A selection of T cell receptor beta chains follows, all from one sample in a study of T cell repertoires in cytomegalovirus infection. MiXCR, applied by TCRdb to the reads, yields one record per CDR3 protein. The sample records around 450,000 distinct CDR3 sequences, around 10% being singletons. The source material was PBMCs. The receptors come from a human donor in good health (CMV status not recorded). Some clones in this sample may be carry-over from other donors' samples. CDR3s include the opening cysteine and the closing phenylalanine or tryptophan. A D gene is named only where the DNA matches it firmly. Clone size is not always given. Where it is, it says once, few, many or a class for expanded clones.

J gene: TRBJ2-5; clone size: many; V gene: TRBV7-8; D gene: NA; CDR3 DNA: TGTGCCAGCAGCTTACGTACTAGCAAAGAGACCCAGTACTTC; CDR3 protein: CASSLRTSKETQYF
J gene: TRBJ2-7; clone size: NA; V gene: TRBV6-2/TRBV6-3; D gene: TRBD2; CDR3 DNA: TGTGCCAGCAGTTACGGGAGCGGGAGTAGGTACGAGCAGTACTTC; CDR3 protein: CASSYGSGSRYEQYF
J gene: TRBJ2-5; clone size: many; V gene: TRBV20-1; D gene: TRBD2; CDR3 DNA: TGCAGTCCCGGTGGGGGGGTGGAAGAGACCCAGTACTTC; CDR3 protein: CSPGGGVEETQYF
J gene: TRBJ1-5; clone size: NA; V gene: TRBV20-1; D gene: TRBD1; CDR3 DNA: TGCAGTGCTTTACAGGGGAGCAATCAGCCCCAGCATTTT; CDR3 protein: CSALQGSNQPQHF
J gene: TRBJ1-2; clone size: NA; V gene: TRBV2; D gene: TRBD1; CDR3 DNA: TGTGCCAGCAGTTTAGGGACAGGGGACATCTATGGCTACACCTTC; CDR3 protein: CASSLGTGDIYGYTF
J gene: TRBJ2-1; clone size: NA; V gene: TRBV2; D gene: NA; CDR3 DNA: TGTGCCAGCAGTCTGGACGTCAATGAGCAGTTCTTC; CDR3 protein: CASSLDVNEQFF
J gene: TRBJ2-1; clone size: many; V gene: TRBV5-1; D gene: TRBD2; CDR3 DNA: TGCGCCAGCAGCTTGGCGGTAATAGCGGGGGCGGGGGAGCAGTTCTTC; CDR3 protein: CASSLAVIAGAGEQFF
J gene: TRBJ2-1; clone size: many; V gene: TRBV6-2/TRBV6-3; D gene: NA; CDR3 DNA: TGTGCCAGCAGTTACTTGAGGACCCCTATCGCGCAGTTCTTC; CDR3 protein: CASSYLRTPIAQFF
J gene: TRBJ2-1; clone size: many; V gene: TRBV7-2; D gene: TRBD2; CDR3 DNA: TGTGCCAGCAGCTTCCCAGCGGGGGGGAGCTCCTACAATGAGCAGTTCTTC; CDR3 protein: CASSFPAGGSSYNEQFF
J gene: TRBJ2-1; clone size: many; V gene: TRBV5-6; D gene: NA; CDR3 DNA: TGTGCCAGCAGCAGGGACAATGAGCAGTTCTTC; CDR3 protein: CASSRDNEQFF
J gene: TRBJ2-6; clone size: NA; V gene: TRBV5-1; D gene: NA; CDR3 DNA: TGCGCCAGCAGTCAACAGGGTCCCGGGGCCAACGTCCTGACTTTC; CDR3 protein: CASSQQGPGANVLTF
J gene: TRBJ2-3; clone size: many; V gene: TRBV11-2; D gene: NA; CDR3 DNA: TGTGCCAGCAGCTTAGAATGGGGCACAGATACGCAGTATTTT; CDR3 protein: CASSLEWGTDTQYF
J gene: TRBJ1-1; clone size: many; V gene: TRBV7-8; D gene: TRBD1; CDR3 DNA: TGTGCCAGCAGCTCCCGACCCGGGACAGAGAACACTGAAGCTTTCTTT; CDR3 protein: CASSSRPGTENTEAFF
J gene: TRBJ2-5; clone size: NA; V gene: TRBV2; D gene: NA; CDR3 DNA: TGTGCCAGCAGTGAGGTGGACAAAGGGGGAGAGACCCAGTACTTC; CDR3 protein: CASSEVDKGGETQYF
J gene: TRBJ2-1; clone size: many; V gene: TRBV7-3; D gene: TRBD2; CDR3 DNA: TGTGCCAGCAGCTTAAAGACTAGCGGGAGGGGGGGCGATGAGCAGTTCTTC; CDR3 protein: CASSLKTSGRGGDEQFF
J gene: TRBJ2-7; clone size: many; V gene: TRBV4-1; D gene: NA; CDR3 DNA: TGCGCCAGCGGAACTCTCTACGAGCAGTACTTC; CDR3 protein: CASGTLYEQYF
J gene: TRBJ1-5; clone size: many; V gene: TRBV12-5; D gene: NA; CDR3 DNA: TGTGCTAGTGGTTTGGTACAGGGCTTGGGCCCCCAGCATTTT; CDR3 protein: CASGLVQGLGPQHF
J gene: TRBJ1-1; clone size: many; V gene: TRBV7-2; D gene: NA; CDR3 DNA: TGTGCCAGCACCTATCAGGCAGGGGTAATTCCTGAAGCTTTCTTT; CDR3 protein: CASTYQAGVIPEAFF
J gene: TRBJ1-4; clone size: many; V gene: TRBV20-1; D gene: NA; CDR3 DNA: TGCAGTGCTAGCGGGGGAGTAACTAATGAAAAACTGTTTTTT; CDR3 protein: CSASGGVTNEKLFF
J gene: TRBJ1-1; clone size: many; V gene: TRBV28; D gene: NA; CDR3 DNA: TGTGCCAGCAGTTTAGGCACTACTGAAGCTTTCTTT; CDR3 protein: CASSLGTTEAFF
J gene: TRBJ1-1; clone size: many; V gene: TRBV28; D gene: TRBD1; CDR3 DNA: TGTGCCAGCAGTTCGTCCGGGACAGGGCTCACTGAAGCTTTCTTT; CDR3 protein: CASSSSGTGLTEAFF
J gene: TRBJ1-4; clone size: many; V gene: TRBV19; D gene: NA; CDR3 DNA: TGTGCCAGTAGTCAACGGGACACAGCGGAAAAACTGTTTTTT; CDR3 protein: CASSQRDTAEKLFF
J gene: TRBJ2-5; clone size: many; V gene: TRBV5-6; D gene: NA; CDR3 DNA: TGTGCCAGCAGCCAAGAAAGGGGGGTTGTACAAGAGACCCAGTACTTC; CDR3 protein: CASSQERGVVQETQYF
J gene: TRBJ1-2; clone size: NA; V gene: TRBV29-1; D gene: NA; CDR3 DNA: TGCAGCGCCCCGACAGGAACCTATGGCTACACCTTC; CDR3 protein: CSAPTGTYGYTF
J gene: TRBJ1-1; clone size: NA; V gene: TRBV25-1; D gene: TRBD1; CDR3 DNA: TGTGCCAGCAGGGGGGACAGGGGAGTCCCTGAAGCTTTCTTT; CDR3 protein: CASRGDRGVPEAFF
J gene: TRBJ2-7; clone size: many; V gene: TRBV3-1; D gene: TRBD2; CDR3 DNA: TGTGCCAGCAGCCAAGATAGAAGCGGGAGGCCCCCCTACGAGCAGTACTTC; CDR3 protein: CASSQDRSGRPPYEQYF
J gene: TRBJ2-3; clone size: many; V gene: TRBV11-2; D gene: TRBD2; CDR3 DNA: TGTGCCAGCAGCTTAGAGACTAGCCGGAATACGCAGTATTTT; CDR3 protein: CASSLETSRNTQYF
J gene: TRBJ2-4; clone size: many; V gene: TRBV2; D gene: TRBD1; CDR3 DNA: TGTGCCAGCAATCCCGGGACAGGGGTTCGCATTCAGTACTTC; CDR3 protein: CASNPGTGVRIQYF
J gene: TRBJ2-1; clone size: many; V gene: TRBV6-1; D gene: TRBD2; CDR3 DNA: TGTGCCAGCACCCGGACTAGCGGGAGCATCGATGAGCAGTTCTTC; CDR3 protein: CASTRTSGSIDEQFF
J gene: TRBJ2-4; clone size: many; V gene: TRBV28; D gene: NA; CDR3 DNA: TGTGCCAGCAGTATGGTCATCCCCGAAGGGCCCAAAAACATTCAGTACTTC; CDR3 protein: CASSMVIPEGPKNIQYF
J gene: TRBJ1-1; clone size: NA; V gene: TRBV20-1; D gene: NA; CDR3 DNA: TGCAGTGCTAGAGACAGGCTGAACACTGAAGCTTTCTTT; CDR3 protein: CSARDRLNTEAFF
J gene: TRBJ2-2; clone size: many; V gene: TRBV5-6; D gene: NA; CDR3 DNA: TGTGCCAGCAGCCTTGGAGTGAAGCTGTTTTTT; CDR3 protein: CASSLGVKLFF